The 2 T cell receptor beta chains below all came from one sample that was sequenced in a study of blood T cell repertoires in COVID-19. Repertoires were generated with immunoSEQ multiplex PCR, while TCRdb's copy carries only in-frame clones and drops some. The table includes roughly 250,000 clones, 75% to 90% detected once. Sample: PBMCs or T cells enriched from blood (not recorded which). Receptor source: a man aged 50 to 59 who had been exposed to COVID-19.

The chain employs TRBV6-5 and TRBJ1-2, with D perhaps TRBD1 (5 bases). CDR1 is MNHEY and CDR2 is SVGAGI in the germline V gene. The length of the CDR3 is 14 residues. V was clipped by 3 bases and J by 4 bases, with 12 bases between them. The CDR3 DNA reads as TGTGCCAGCAGTTATTCGGGGGAAGCCTATGGCTACACCTTC. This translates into CASSYSGEAYGYTF.

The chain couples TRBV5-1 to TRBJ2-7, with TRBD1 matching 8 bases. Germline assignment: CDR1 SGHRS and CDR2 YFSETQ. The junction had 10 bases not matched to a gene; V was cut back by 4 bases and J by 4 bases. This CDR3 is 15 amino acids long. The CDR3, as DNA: TGCGCCAGCAGCAGCCTGGGACAGGTATTATACGAGCAGTACTTC. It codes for CASSSLGQVLYEQYF.